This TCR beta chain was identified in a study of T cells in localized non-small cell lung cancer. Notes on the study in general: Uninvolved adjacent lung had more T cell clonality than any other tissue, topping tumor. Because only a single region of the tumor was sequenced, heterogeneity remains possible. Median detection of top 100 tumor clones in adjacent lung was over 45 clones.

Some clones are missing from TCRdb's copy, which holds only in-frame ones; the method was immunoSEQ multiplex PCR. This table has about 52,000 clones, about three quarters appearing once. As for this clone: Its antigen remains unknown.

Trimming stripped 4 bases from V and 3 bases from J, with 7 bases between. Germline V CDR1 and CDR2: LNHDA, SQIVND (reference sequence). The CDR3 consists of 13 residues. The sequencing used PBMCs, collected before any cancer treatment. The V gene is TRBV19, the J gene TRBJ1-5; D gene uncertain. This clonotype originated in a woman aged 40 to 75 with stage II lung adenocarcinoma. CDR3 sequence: CASSTLANQPQHF. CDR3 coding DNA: TGTGCCAGTAGTACTCTGGCCAATCAGCCCCAGCATTTT.